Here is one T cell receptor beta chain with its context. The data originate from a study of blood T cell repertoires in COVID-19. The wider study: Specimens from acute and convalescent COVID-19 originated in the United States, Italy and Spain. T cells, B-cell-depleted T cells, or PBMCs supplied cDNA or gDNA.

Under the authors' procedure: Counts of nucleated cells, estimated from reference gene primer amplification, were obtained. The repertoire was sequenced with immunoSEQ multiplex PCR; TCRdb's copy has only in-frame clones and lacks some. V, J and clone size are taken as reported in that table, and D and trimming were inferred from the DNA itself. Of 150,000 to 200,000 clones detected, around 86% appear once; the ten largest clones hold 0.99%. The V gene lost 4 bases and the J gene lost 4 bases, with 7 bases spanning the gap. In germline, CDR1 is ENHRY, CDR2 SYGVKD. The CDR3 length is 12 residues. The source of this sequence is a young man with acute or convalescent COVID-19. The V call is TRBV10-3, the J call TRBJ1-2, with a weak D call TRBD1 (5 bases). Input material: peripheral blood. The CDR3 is CAISGQGYGYTF. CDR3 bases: TGTGCCATCAGTGGGCAGGGCTATGGCTACACCTTC.